This T cell receptor beta chain was found in a study of cytomegalovirus exposure and HLA in healthy donors. Study results and caveats: Both high specificity and high sensitivity reportedly marked the classifier's diagnosis of cytomegalovirus status.

Method: immunoSEQ multiplex PCR; TCRdb's copy keeps in-frame clones and lacks some. The sample lists 150,000 to 200,000 clones, about nine tenths occurring once. To note about this clone: Its specificity is unknown.

This CDR3 has 12 residues. The V gene lost 4 bases and the J gene lost 7 bases, with 11 bases spanning the gap. Germline V lookup: CDR1 SGHDT, CDR2 YYEEEE. The source material was PBMCs. V and J are TRBV5-6 and TRBJ1-2; no clear D gene. The TCR originated in a man aged 25 to 40 in good health and CMV-seropositive. The CDR3 protein is CASSQEWRGYTF. The CDR3 bases are TGTGCCAGCAGCCAGGAGTGGCGTGGCTACACCTTC.